This TCR beta chain was recovered during a study of T cells in Graves' hyperthyroidism and ophthalmopathy. Each person with ophthalmopathy scored at least 3 on the Clinical Activity Score, reached NOSPECS grade 4 or higher, and had been ill under 3 months. Researchers amplified the TCR beta CDR3 regions from RNA transcripts. During a first-round RT-PCR of the TCR CDR3, the HTBI primer set was used. TCRdb re-called the multiplex PCR reads through MiXCR, storing one row per CDR3 protein. The data contain about 59,000 distinct CDR3 sequences, approximately 53% of them seen just once; the ten biggest clones take up approximately 3.4%. The CDR3 covers 13 residues. CDR1 is MGHRA, CDR2 YSYEKL, per germline. Between the trimmed V and J ends, which lost 4 bases and 4 bases, there was a span of 11 bases.

The sequencing input was blood. This clonotype was obtained from a woman in her sixties or seventies with Graves' ophthalmopathy. The chain is built from TRBV4-1 and TRBJ2-7; maybe TRBD2 (5 bases). CDR3: CASSRDSGYEQYF. The CDR3 coding sequence is TGCGCCAGCAGCCGTGACTCGGGGTACGAGCAGTACTTC.